One and the same sample provided the 9 T cell receptor beta chains below, sequenced in a study of response to subunit inactivated influenza vaccine. TCRdb used MiXCR to reprocess the RT-PCR reads, holding one entry per CDR3 protein. The table shows over 400,000 distinct CDR3 sequences, with 10% to 11% occurring only once. This sample comprised PBMCs from blood, obtained around seven weeks after vaccination. Source of these receptors: a man aged 45-60 years who received an inactivated influenza vaccine.

This clonotype was recorded many times. The V and J genes are TRBV6-1 and TRBJ2-7; 10 positions agree with TRBD1. The CDR3 sequence is 14 residues long. CDR1 and CDR2 from the germline V gene are MNHNS and SASEGT. The ends lost 7 bases at V and 4 bases at J; junction bases unmatched: 7. CDR3 sequence: CASIQRTGGYEQYF. The CDR3 nucleotides are TGTGCCAGCATTCAAAGGACAGGGGGTTACGAGCAGTACTTC.

This clonotype came up many times. The rearrangement uses TRBV29-1 and TRBJ2-7; D is possibly TRBD1 or TRBD2 (5 bases each). Trimming cost V 7 bases and J 3 bases, with 16 bases left between them. CDR3 length: 13 amino acids. From germline, CDR1 is SQVTM and CDR2 ANQGSEA. CDR3 amino acids: CSAKGPAGYEQYF. CDR3 bases: TGCAGCGCTAAGGGACCCGCGGGCTACGAGCAGTACTTC.

In this sample, this clonotype turned up many times. CDR3 in amino acids: CASTLTWSTEAFF. CDR3 sequence (DNA): TGTGCCAGCACCCTTACCTGGAGCACTGAAGCTTTCTTT. This chain links TRBV12-3 or TRBV12-4 with TRBJ1-1; no clear D gene. The germline V and J ends were trimmed by 7 bases and 4 bases, with 13 bases remaining between them. CDR3 length: 13 amino acids.

CDR3 in DNA: TGTGCCAGCAGCACAGGGGCGTACGAGCAGTACTTC. Translation gives CASSTGAYEQYF. This chain connects TRBV7-9 to TRBJ2-7, with 7 positions matching TRBD1. The germline V gene has CDR1 SEHNR and CDR2 FQNEAQ (reference sequence). V gave up 5 bases and J gave up 4 bases; unmatched junction bases: 2. There are 12 residues in the CDR3.

This clonotype was counted many times. The chain uses TRBV20-1 and TRBJ1-1; D might be TRBD1 (5 bases). Per germline, CDR1 DFQATT and CDR2 SNEGSKA (reference sequence). Trimming cost V 0 bases and J 4 bases, with 9 bases left between them. CDR3 length equals 13 residues. The CDR3 DNA reads as TGCAGTGCTAGAGATGTGGGGCTCACTGAAGCTTTCTTT. Translation gives CSARDVGLTEAFF.

This clonotype was seen only a few times. The chain combines TRBV7-2 with TRBJ2-7; 7 positions agree with TRBD2. The CDR3 is made up of 15 amino acids. The germline V gene has CDR1 SGHTA and CDR2 FQGNSA. J was trimmed by 9 bases and V by 5 bases; bases with no gene match: 16. CDR3 DNA sequence: TGTGCCAGCAGCACGGGGGTAGCGGGCCTTTCGGTGCAGTACTTC. Translation: CASSTGVAGLSVQYF.

This clonotype was seen more than once but under ten times. The chain combines TRBV28 with TRBJ2-7; 10 bases line up with TRBD2. Germline lookup yields CDR1 MDHEN and CDR2 SYDVKM. The V and J ends lost 6 bases and 7 bases, in that order; junction bases with no gene match: 12. The CDR3 totals 15 residues. CDR3 in amino acids: CASSPITSGVGEQYF. For the CDR3, the DNA is TGTGCCAGCAGCCCTATTACTAGCGGGGTCGGGGAGCAGTACTTC.

This chain uses TRBV7-9 with TRBJ1-4; unclear D gene. V was trimmed by 0 bases and J by 6 bases, leaving 8 bases between them. The CDR3 contains 14 residues. Germline-derived CDR1 and CDR2 are SEHNR and FQNEAQ (reference sequence). The CDR3 loop reads CASSLAVEYEKLFF. The CDR3 DNA sequence: TGTGCCAGCAGCTTAGCGGTGGAGTATGAAAAACTGTTTTTT.

The chain has TRBV24-1 and TRBJ2-1; 10 bases map to TRBD2. The J segment lost 6 bases and the V segment lost 2 bases, leaving 12 bases of the junction unmatched. Per germline, CDR1 KGHDR and CDR2 SFDVKD. The length of the CDR3 is 18 residues. The chain's CDR3 is CATSDSSASGRALNEQFF. The CDR3 DNA is TGTGCCACCAGTGATTCTTCCGCGAGCGGGAGGGCCCTCAATGAGCAGTTCTTC.